This is a list of T cell receptor beta chains from one sample in a study of neurological immune-mediated disorders. MiXCR, run by TCRdb on the 5' RACE reads, gives a single entry per CDR3 protein. Of approximately 80,000 distinct CDR3 sequences detected, 4.3% appear once; the ten largest clones hold approximately 5.4%. Sequences were obtained from PBMCs. All receptors come from a woman aged 55-69 years with multiple sclerosis. Both conserved end residues are part of each CDR3. Each record gives: J gene, D gene, clone size, V gene, CDR3 protein, CDR3 DNA. D genes are given only for firm matches. The listing skips clone size in some rows; elsewhere it reads once, few, many or a size class.

TRBJ2-7 | TRBD1 | many | TRBV7-9 | CASTPDRDEQYF | TGTGCCAGCACCCCGGACAGGGACGAGCAGTACTTC
TRBJ2-2 | . | many | TRBV5-1 | CASSLEASQSTGELFF | TGCGCCAGCAGCTTGGAGGCTAGCCAATCCACCGGGGAGCTGTTTTTT
TRBJ2-2 | . | many | TRBV7-8 | CASSPGRVSTDLMNTGELFF | TGTGCCAGCAGCCCCGGGAGAGTGAGTACAGACCTCATGAACACCGGGGAGCTGTTTTTT
TRBJ2-5 | TRBD1 | many | TRBV5-1 | CASSSQGAEETQYF | TGCGCCAGCAGCTCACAGGGGGCAGAAGAGACCCAGTACTTC
TRBJ2-7 | . | many | TRBV28 | CASSIADRTIYEQYF | TGTGCCAGCAGTATCGCTGACAGGACCATTTACGAGCAGTACTTC
TRBJ1-2 | . | many | TRBV5-1 | CASSLDTGGYTF | TGCGCCAGCAGCTTGGACACCGGAGGCTACACCTTC
TRBJ2-1 | . | many | TRBV7-2 | CASSPPPIYNEQFF | TGTGCCAGCAGCCCACCTCCTATTTACAATGAGCAGTTCTTC
TRBJ2-1 | TRBD2 | many | TRBV2 | CASKARGGGGWSYNEQFF | TGTGCCAGCAAGGCAAGGGGCGGGGGAGGCTGGTCCTACAATGAGCAGTTCTTC
TRBJ2-5 | . | many | TRBV6-6 | CATRWGVETQYF | TGTGCCACCCGATGGGGGGTAGAGACCCAGTACTTC
TRBJ2-7 | TRBD1 | many | TRBV6-6 | CASRDSLYEQYF | TGTGCCAGCCGGGACAGCCTCTACGAGCAGTACTTC
TRBJ1-6 | TRBD1 | many | TRBV5-1 | CASSLVGQGTGSYNSPLHF | TGCGCCAGCAGCTTGGTAGGACAGGGAACTGGCTCCTATAATTCACCCCTCCACTTT
TRBJ2-1 | TRBD2 | many | TRBV2 | CASRASGGQYNEQFF | TGTGCCAGCAGGGCTAGCGGGGGGCAATACAATGAGCAGTTCTTC
TRBJ2-7 | . | many | TRBV5-1 | CASMRASEYYEQYF | TGCGCCAGCATGCGGGCCAGCGAGTACTACGAGCAGTACTTC
TRBJ1-1 | TRBD1 | many | TRBV6-5 | CASRAPGGPFVFF | TGTGCCAGCAGGGCCCCAGGGGGCCCTTTTGTTTTCTTT
TRBJ2-1 | TRBD1 | many | TRBV12-3/TRBV12-4 | CASRGTAPYNEQFF | TGTGCCAGCAGAGGGACAGCCCCCTACAATGAGCAGTTCTTC
TRBJ2-3 | TRBD1 | . | TRBV5-1 | CASIFNTGATDTQYF | TGCGCCAGCATCTTTAATACAGGGGCCACGGATACGCAGTATTTT
TRBJ2-4 | . | many | TRBV11-3 | CASSFQGNIQYF | TGTGCCAGCAGCTTTCAGGGAAACATTCAGTACTTC
TRBJ2-1 | TRBD2 | many | TRBV7-6 | CASSLASGGNNEQFF | TGTGCCAGCAGCTTAGCTAGCGGGGGAAACAATGAGCAGTTCTTC
TRBJ1-4 | . | many | TRBV3-1 | CASSPRRTNEKLFF | TGTGCCAGCAGCCCAAGACGGACTAATGAAAAACTGTTTTTT
TRBJ2-7 | . | many | TRBV3-1 | CASSQLQFYEQYF | TGTGCCAGCAGCCAACTCCAATTCTACGAGCAGTACTTC
TRBJ1-3 | . | many | TRBV7-9 | CASSDFDRISGNTIYF | TGTGCCAGCAGCGACTTCGACCGAATCTCTGGAAACACCATATATTTT
TRBJ2-5 | . | many | TRBV12-3/TRBV12-4 | CASSLSGRPREGETQYF | TGTGCCAGCAGTTTATCTGGTCGGCCCCGCGAGGGAGAGACCCAGTACTTC